The 18 T cell receptor beta chains in this list originate from one sample, sequenced in a study of beta chain features in type 1 diabetes. Reverse transcribing all isolated RNA meant expressed TCRB transcripts were sequenced. TCRdb's table, derived via immunoSEQ multiplex PCR, lists solely in-frame clones and lacks some. Of roughly 300,000 clones in the sample, 7% to 9% were seen once. Sequencing was done on a sample of central memory CD4+ T cells from blood. The origin of the receptors is a young woman in good health.

The chain employs TRBV6-5 and TRBJ1-5; 7 positions match TRBD1. V dropped 4 bases and J dropped 13; count of bases not matched to a gene: 4. This CDR3 contains 11 residues. The germline V gene encodes CDR1 MNHEY and CDR2 SVGAGI. Here the CDR3 reads CASSSQGGQHF. The CDR3 nucleotides read TGTGCCAGCAGTTCGCAGGGGGGTCAGCATTTT.

The V and J genes are TRBV2 and TRBJ2-3; 8 nucleotides line up with TRBD1. Germline trimming cut 6 bases from V and 10 bases from J; bases unmatched to any gene: 15. CDR1 and CDR2 (germline): SNHLY, FYNNEI. This CDR3 comprises 15 residues. Written as DNA, the CDR3 is TGTGCCAGCAGGGACAGGGTCGGGAGAACAGTCGCGCAGTATTTT. Its protein product is CASRDRVGRTVAQYF.

This clone was detected only a few times. The J gene is TRBJ2-7, the V gene TRBV20-1; unclear D gene. CDR1 is DFQATT, CDR2 SNEGSKA, per germline (reference sequence). With 6 bases removed from V and 7 bases from J, the gap between germline ends came to 13 bases. This CDR3 spans 11 amino acids. This CDR3 reads CSATDWREQYF. Written as DNA, the CDR3 is TGCAGTGCCACCGACTGGCGGGAGCAGTACTTC.

Only a few counts were recorded for this clone. This sequence joins TRBV4-2 and TRBJ2-7; D unclear. Per the germline V gene, CDR1 is LGHNA and CDR2 is YNFKEQ. The CDR3 extends over 14 amino acids. Trimming left V 1 base short and J 3 bases short, with 10 bases between. The DNA for the CDR3 is TGTGCCAGCAGCCAAGCAATCGGCGGCTACGAGCAGTACTTC. Translated: CASSQAIGGYEQYF.

This clone was detected only a few times. V gene TRBV2 combines with J gene TRBJ1-1; D ambiguous. This CDR3 is built from 11 residues. Trimming pared 6 bases from V and 8 bases from J, leaving 10 bases between. CDR1 is SNHLY, CDR2 FYNNEI, per germline. The CDR3 DNA reads TGTGCCAGCAGGCCCGTTCGGGAAGCTTTCTTT. The encoded protein is CASRPVREAFF.

This rearrangement joins TRBV7-2 to TRBJ2-7, with a weak D call TRBD2 (5 bases). The CDR3 runs 15 residues. Per the germline V gene, CDR1 is SGHTA and CDR2 is FQGNSA. The ends were cut back, 2 bases at V and 5 bases at J, with 16 bases in the middle. CDR3 protein: CASSLTLASFHEQYF. The CDR3 coding sequence is TGTGCCAGCAGCTTAACGCTCGCTAGCTTCCACGAGCAGTACTTC.

The V gene is TRBV29-1, the J gene TRBJ2-3; no reliable D call. Germline V gene data show CDR1 as SQVTM and CDR2 as ANQGSEA. This CDR3 region has 14 residues. Trimming pared 3 bases from V and 3 bases from J, leaving 13 bases between. The CDR3 DNA reads as TGCAGCGTTGATGAGTGGCTTTCGACAGATACGCAGTATTTT. It yields the protein CSVDEWLSTDTQYF.

The V call is TRBV23-1, the J call TRBJ2-5; tentatively, D is TRBD1 or TRBD2 (5 bases each). TRBV23-1 is reported as an ORF; its role is uncertain. CDR3 size: 17 residues. Trimming took 0 bases from V and 0 from J, leaving 14 bases between them. Here the CDR3 reads CASSQSGTTRDQETQYF. CDR3 DNA: TGCGCCAGCAGTCAATCAGGGACGACGAGGGACCAAGAGACCCAGTACTTC.

This clone came up a few times. The chain couples TRBV27 to TRBJ2-2; 10 bases agree with TRBD2. The length of the CDR3 is 18 residues. J lost 6 bases, V lost 5 bases, and 15 bases had no gene match. Germline values: CDR1 MNHEY, CDR2 SMNVEV (reference sequence). CDR3 nucleotide sequence: TGTGCCAGCAGTGCCGTGGTGGGGATAGCGGGAGGCCCCGGGGAGCTGTTTTTT. It encodes CASSAVVGIAGGPGELFF.

This clone showed up just a few times. V is TRBV10-3 and J is TRBJ2-7, with unresolved D. The V and J ends lost 0 bases and 4 bases respectively, with 4 bases between them. Germline-derived CDR1 and CDR2 are ENHRY and SYGVKD. CDR3 size: 12 residues. The DNA of the CDR3 is TGTGCCATCAGTGAGTCCGGGTACGAGCAGTACTTC. It encodes CAISESGYEQYF.

There are a few counts of this clone. The J gene is TRBJ2-4, the V gene TRBV28; 9 bases fit TRBD1. The CDR3 contains 14 residues. Germline values: CDR1 MDHEN, CDR2 SYDVKM. With 3 bases clipped from V and 3 bases from J, the junction kept 0 bases outside the gene matches. CDR3 sequence (DNA): TGTGCCAGCAGTTTGGGACAGGGCAAAAACATTCAGTACTTC. This gives the protein CASSLGQGKNIQYF.

The chain uses TRBV9 and TRBJ2-3, with TRBD2 as a possible D gene (6 bases). The germline V gene encodes CDR1 SGDLS and CDR2 YYNGEE. Trimming removed 0 bases from V and 2 bases from J, with 10 bases in between. This CDR3 spans 15 amino acids. CDR3 protein: CASSVGAGFTDTQYF. The DNA of the CDR3 is TGTGCCAGCAGCGTAGGGGCGGGATTCACAGATACGCAGTATTTT.

This clone was observed a handful of times. This chain links TRBV5-6 with TRBJ1-4; D remains ambiguous. The CDR3 extends over 15 amino acids. Germline CDR1 SGHDT, CDR2 YYEEEE. The germline V and J ends were trimmed by 0 bases and 4 bases, with 10 bases remaining between them. The CDR3 here is CASSLDREYNEKLFF. The CDR3, as DNA: TGTGCCAGCAGCTTGGACCGGGAATATAATGAAAAACTGTTTTTT.

The rearrangement links TRBV5-1 to TRBJ2-1, with TRBD1 matching over 12 bases. Losses at the gene ends were 4 bases for V and 7 bases for J; bases not matched to a gene: 9. This CDR3 comprises 16 residues. Germline CDR1 reads SGHRS; CDR2 reads YFSETQ. CDR3 DNA sequence: TGCGCCAGCAGCGTGCCGGGACAGGGGGCGCGGAATGAGCAGTTCTTC. Translated: CASSVPGQGARNEQFF.

There are a few counts of this clone. The J gene is TRBJ1-2, the V gene TRBV6-1; TRBD1 might be the D (5 bases). From germline, CDR1 is MNHNS and CDR2 SASEGT. V was cut by 8 bases and J by 7 bases, with 14 bases left in between. This CDR3 is 12 amino acids long. This chain's CDR3 is CASRRGEVGYTF. The CDR3 DNA reads as TGTGCCAGCCGGAGGGGTGAGGTTGGCTACACCTTC.

The chain has TRBV10-3 and TRBJ2-1; D call uncertain. The CDR3 has 13 amino acids. Looked up from germline, CDR1 is ENHRY and CDR2 is SYGVKD. Deletions cut 0 bases from V and 7 bases from J, with 7 bases between. The CDR3 sequence is CAISESDPNEQFF. CDR3 nucleotide sequence: TGTGCCATCAGTGAGTCGGACCCGAATGAGCAGTTCTTC.

The chain couples TRBV20-1 to TRBJ2-7; 10 bases agree with TRBD2. This CDR3 is built from 10 residues. Looked up from germline, CDR1 is DFQATT and CDR2 is SNEGSKA (reference sequence). The V segment lost 4 bases and the J segment 12 bases; nucleotides outside the gene matches: 3. The DNA for the CDR3 is TGCAGTGCTACCGGGACTAGCGCGTACTTC. Protein: CSATGTSAYF.

V is TRBV7-2 and J is TRBJ2-7; D may be TRBD1 (5 bases). Germline lookup yields CDR1 SGHTA and CDR2 FQGNSA. This CDR3 region has 15 residues. The V and J ends lost 2 bases and 4 bases respectively, with 15 bases between them. CDR3 sequence reads: CASSLSGAKGYEQYF. The CDR3 DNA reads as TGTGCCAGCAGCTTATCTGGAGCGAAGGGGTACGAGCAGTACTTC.